A single T cell receptor beta chain is shown here with its context. This specimen belongs to a study of cytomegalovirus exposure and HLA in healthy donors. PCR amplification relied on 60 Vbeta primers (plus 13 Jbeta primers). Sequenced by immunoSEQ multiplex PCR; TCRdb stores in-frame clones only, minus some. In the table there are 75,000 to 100,000 clones, around 64% of which are singletons. Donors consisted of healthy bone marrow donors. The source material was PBMCs. This receptor was obtained from a man aged 60-69 years in good health and CMV-seronegative.

The CDR3 nucleotides are TGCGCCAGCAGTGAGTCTAGCGGGAAGAGCCGCACCGGGGAGCTGTTTTTT. Its translation: CASSESSGKSRTGELFF. The J gene is TRBJ2-2, the V gene TRBV10-1; the match to TRBD2 covers 8 bases. This CDR3 has 17 residues. The germline gives CDR1 WNHNN, CDR2 SYGVQD (reference sequence). With 0 bases clipped from V and 4 bases from J, the junction kept 7 bases outside the gene matches.